Listed below are T cell receptor beta chains from one sample, sequenced in a study of control samples from healthy donors and cancer patients. Assay used: immunoSEQ multiplex PCR; TCRdb lists only in-frame clones, some missing. Of under 85,000 clones in the sample, 84% were seen once. Material: PBMCs. Receptors originate from a woman between 45 and 60 years old with lung cancer. CDR3s include the opening cysteine and the closing phenylalanine or tryptophan.

J,V,CDR3
TRBJ1-3,TRBV7-2,CASSLGYQRSSGNTIYF
TRBJ1-1,TRBV5-6,CASSGWAGYGTEAFF
TRBJ2-2,TRBV5-1,CASSPLSTNTGELFF
TRBJ1-1,TRBV28,CASSSRQGLRTEAFF
TRBJ2-2,TRBV9,CASSAWGTGELFF
TRBJ1-5,TRBV27,CASSLSPYQPQHF
TRBJ1-2,TRBV19,CASSIRGPPTYGYTF
TRBJ1-1,TRBV6-5,CAGDRPNTEAFF
TRBJ1-4,TRBV15,CATSRAELSGKLFF
TRBJ1-6,TRBV27,CASSSPGDSPLHF
TRBJ2-6,TRBV4-2,CASSPGGLARQGNSGANVLTF